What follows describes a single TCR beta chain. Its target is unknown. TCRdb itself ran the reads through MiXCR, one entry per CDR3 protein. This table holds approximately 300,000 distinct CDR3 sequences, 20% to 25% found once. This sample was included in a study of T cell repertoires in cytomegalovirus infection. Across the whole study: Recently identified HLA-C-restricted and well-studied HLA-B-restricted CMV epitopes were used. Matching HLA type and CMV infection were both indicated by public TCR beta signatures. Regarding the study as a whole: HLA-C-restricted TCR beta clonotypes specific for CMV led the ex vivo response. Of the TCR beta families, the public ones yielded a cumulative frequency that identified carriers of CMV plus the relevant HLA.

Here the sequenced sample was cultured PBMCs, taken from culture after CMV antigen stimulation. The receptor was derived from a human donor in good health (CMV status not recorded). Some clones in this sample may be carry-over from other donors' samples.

The CDR3 loop is CASTLAGGPTDTQYF. The CDR3 DNA is TGTGCCAGCACTCTAGCGGGAGGGCCCACAGATACGCAGTATTTT. This chain joins TRBV28 and TRBJ2-3, with 12 bases lining up with TRBD2. The CDR3 has 15 amino acids. The germline V gene has CDR1 MDHEN and CDR2 SYDVKM. The trim removed 7 bases at V and 2 bases at J, leaving 4 bases unmatched.